These 14 T cell receptor beta chains were all obtained from the same sample, sequenced in a study of radiation and T cells in renal cell carcinoma. The protocol was immunoSEQ multiplex PCR, while the TCRdb copy is restricted to in-frame clones and leaves out a portion. Of about 130,000 clones listed, 81% are singletons. Regarding time point: blood 2 weeks post-SBRT. The treatment is: 15 Gy SBRT to primary tumor, nephrectomy 4 weeks later. The sample in question was blood, obtained from a patient whose treatment included radiotherapy and nephrectomy. Receptors originate from a man aged 50 or older with renal cell carcinoma.

The J gene is TRBJ2-7, the V gene TRBV28; no firm D call. This CDR3 has 15 amino acids. V lost 6 bases to trimming and J lost 0 bases, with 15 bases between them. Germline loops: CDR1 MDHEN, CDR2 SYDVKM. The CDR3 region is CASSRQVFSSYEQYF. CDR3 sequence (DNA): TGTGCCAGCAGCCGTCAGGTGTTTTCCTCCTACGAGCAGTACTTC.

The J gene is TRBJ1-3, the V gene TRBV10-3; a possible D gene is TRBD1 (6 bases). Germline-derived CDR1 and CDR2 are ENHRY and SYGVKD. The CDR3 sequence is 15 residues long. Trimming took 2 bases from V and 3 from J, leaving 11 bases between them. The CDR3: CAISEDPGVGNTIYF. As DNA, the CDR3 is TGTGCCATCAGTGAGGACCCAGGGGTTGGAAACACCATATATTTT.

This clone appeared a few times. The chain is built from TRBV19 and TRBJ2-1, with D possibly matching TRBD2 (6 bases). CDR3 length equals 13 residues. From germline, CDR1 is LNHDA and CDR2 SQIVND (reference sequence). The V end was cut by 7 bases, the J end by 2 bases, with 9 bases between. CDR3 DNA: TGTGCCAGTAACGGCGGGGCCTACAATGAGCAGTTCTTC. It yields the protein CASNGGAYNEQFF. The full variable domain, in which reference TRBV19 and TRBJ2-1 provide the parts outside the CDR3, is DGGITQSPKYLFRKEGQNVTLSCEQNLNHDAMYWYRQDPGQGLRLIYYSQIVNDFQKGDIAEGYSVSREKKESFPLTVTSAQKNPTAFYLCASNGGAYNEQFFGPGTRLTVL.

The chain joins TRBV6-5 to TRBJ1-2, with D perhaps TRBD1 (6 bases). Deletions cut 6 bases from V and 0 bases from J, with 11 bases between. Germline CDR1 MNHEY, CDR2 SVGAGI. CDR3 length: 14 amino acids. The CDR3 loop reads CASSQDSPNYGYTF. The CDR3 region has the DNA TGTGCCAGCAGCCAGGACAGCCCTAACTATGGCTACACCTTC.

The CDR3 sequence: CASSQRQGVYEQYF. The DNA for the CDR3 is TGTGCCAGCAGCCAGCGACAGGGGGTCTACGAGCAGTACTTC. The chain is built from TRBV5-5 and TRBJ2-5; 9 bases fit TRBD1. The DNA end favors TRBJ2-7, so the J call may be wrong. The CDR3 length is 14 residues. Germline values: CDR1 SGHKS, CDR2 YYEKEE (reference sequence).

The V call is TRBV2, the J call TRBJ1-2; D might be TRBD1 (5 bases). V was pared by 2 bases and J by 0 bases, with 7 bases between. The germline CDR1 and CDR2 sequences are SNHLY and FYNNEI. CDR3 size: 14 residues. The CDR3 nucleotides read TGTGCCAGCAGTGAACAGGGACCTAACTATGGCTACACCTTC. As protein: CASSEQGPNYGYTF.

This clone has just one count. The rearrangement links TRBV9 to TRBJ2-3; 9 nucleotides match TRBD2. Germline V CDR1 and CDR2: SGDLS, YYNGEE. V lost 2 bases and J lost 11; bases outside the gene matches: 3. This CDR3 is built from 12 residues. CDR3 residues: CASSVSGGMQYF. The DNA for the CDR3 is TGTGCCAGCAGCGTTAGCGGGGGCATGCAGTATTTT.

Only a few counts were recorded for this clone. This rearrangement joins TRBV7-2 to TRBJ2-5; TRBD2 is a possible D gene (6 bases). Deletions cut 5 bases from V and 0 bases from J, with 13 bases between. This CDR3 is 15 amino acids long. Germline CDR1 SGHTA, CDR2 FQGNSA. CDR3 bases: TGTGCCAGCAGCGTGAACGGGGGAAACCAAGAGACCCAGTACTTC. Amino acids: CASSVNGGNQETQYF. The whole variable domain, filled in from reference TRBV7-2 and TRBJ2-5, reads GAGVSQSPSNKVTEKGKDVELRCDPISGHTALYWYRQSLGQGLEFLIYFQGNSAPDKSGLPSDRFSAERTGGSVSTLTIQRTQQEDSAVYLCASSVNGGNQETQYFGPGTRLLVL.

This clone was observed once. This sequence joins TRBV28 and TRBJ2-7; D is ambiguous. Trimming took 1 base from V and 1 from J, leaving 17 bases between them. Germline CDR1 MDHEN, CDR2 SYDVKM. The CDR3 is 17 amino acids. CDR3 DNA sequence: TGTGCCAGCAGTTTATCCCCGACATCTAAGGGATCCTACGAGCAGTACTTC. Its protein is CASSLSPTSKGSYEQYF.

The J gene is TRBJ1-2, the V gene TRBV4-2; 7 bases agree with TRBD1. Germline V gene data show CDR1 as LGHNA and CDR2 as YNFKEQ. The CDR3 is made up of 15 amino acids. Trimming at V came to 2 bases and at J to 4 bases, leaving 7 bases not matched to a gene. CDR3 in amino acids: CASSQSEGQTYGYTF. The DNA for the CDR3 is TGTGCCAGCAGCCAATCAGAGGGACAGACCTATGGCTACACCTTC.

The rearrangement joins TRBV6-5 to TRBJ2-5; 11 nucleotides align to TRBD2. This CDR3 comprises 15 residues. With V trimmed by 6 bases and J by 2 bases, 5 bases remained unmatched. Per the germline V gene, CDR1 is MNHEY and CDR2 is SVGAGI. The CDR3 reads CASRRGTSGQETQYF. Written as DNA, the CDR3 is TGTGCCAGCAGAAGGGGGACTAGCGGACAAGAGACCCAGTACTTC.

This rearrangement joins TRBV27 to TRBJ1-1, with D possibly TRBD1 on 5 matching bases. With 2 bases removed from V and 0 bases from J, the gap between germline ends came to 13 bases. The germline CDR1 and CDR2 sequences are MNHEY and SMNVEV (reference sequence). The CDR3 has 16 amino acids. This CDR3 reads CASSLNGGVLNTEAFF. Here the CDR3 DNA reads TGTGCCAGCAGTTTAAATGGGGGGGTGCTGAACACTGAAGCTTTCTTT.

The chain is built from TRBV5-1 and TRBJ2-1, with TRBD2 matching 10 bases. Germline CDR1 and CDR2: SGHRS and YFSETQ. V shed 4 bases, J shed 4 bases, and the junction held 5 bases outside the gene matches. CDR3 size: 15 residues. In DNA, the CDR3 is TGCGCCAGCAGCCTGGGACTAGCGAATTACAATGAGCAGTTCTTC. Amino acid sequence: CASSLGLANYNEQFF. Full variable domain (rest looked up from reference TRBV5-1 and TRBJ2-1): KAGVTQTPRYLIKTRGQQVTLSCSPISGHRSVSWYQQTPGQGLQFLFEYFSETQRNKGNFPGRFSGRQFSNSRSEMNVSTLELGDSALYLCASSLGLANYNEQFFGPGTRLTVL.

Here the CDR3 DNA reads TGCGCCAGCAGCCAGGGACATCAGGGCACTGAAGCTTTCTTT. It specifies CASSQGHQGTEAFF. This chain links TRBV5-1 with TRBJ1-1, with D perhaps matching TRBD1 (6 bases). Per germline, CDR1 SGHRS and CDR2 YFSETQ. The germline V and J ends were trimmed by 4 bases and 4 bases, with 14 bases remaining between them. CDR3 size: 14 residues.